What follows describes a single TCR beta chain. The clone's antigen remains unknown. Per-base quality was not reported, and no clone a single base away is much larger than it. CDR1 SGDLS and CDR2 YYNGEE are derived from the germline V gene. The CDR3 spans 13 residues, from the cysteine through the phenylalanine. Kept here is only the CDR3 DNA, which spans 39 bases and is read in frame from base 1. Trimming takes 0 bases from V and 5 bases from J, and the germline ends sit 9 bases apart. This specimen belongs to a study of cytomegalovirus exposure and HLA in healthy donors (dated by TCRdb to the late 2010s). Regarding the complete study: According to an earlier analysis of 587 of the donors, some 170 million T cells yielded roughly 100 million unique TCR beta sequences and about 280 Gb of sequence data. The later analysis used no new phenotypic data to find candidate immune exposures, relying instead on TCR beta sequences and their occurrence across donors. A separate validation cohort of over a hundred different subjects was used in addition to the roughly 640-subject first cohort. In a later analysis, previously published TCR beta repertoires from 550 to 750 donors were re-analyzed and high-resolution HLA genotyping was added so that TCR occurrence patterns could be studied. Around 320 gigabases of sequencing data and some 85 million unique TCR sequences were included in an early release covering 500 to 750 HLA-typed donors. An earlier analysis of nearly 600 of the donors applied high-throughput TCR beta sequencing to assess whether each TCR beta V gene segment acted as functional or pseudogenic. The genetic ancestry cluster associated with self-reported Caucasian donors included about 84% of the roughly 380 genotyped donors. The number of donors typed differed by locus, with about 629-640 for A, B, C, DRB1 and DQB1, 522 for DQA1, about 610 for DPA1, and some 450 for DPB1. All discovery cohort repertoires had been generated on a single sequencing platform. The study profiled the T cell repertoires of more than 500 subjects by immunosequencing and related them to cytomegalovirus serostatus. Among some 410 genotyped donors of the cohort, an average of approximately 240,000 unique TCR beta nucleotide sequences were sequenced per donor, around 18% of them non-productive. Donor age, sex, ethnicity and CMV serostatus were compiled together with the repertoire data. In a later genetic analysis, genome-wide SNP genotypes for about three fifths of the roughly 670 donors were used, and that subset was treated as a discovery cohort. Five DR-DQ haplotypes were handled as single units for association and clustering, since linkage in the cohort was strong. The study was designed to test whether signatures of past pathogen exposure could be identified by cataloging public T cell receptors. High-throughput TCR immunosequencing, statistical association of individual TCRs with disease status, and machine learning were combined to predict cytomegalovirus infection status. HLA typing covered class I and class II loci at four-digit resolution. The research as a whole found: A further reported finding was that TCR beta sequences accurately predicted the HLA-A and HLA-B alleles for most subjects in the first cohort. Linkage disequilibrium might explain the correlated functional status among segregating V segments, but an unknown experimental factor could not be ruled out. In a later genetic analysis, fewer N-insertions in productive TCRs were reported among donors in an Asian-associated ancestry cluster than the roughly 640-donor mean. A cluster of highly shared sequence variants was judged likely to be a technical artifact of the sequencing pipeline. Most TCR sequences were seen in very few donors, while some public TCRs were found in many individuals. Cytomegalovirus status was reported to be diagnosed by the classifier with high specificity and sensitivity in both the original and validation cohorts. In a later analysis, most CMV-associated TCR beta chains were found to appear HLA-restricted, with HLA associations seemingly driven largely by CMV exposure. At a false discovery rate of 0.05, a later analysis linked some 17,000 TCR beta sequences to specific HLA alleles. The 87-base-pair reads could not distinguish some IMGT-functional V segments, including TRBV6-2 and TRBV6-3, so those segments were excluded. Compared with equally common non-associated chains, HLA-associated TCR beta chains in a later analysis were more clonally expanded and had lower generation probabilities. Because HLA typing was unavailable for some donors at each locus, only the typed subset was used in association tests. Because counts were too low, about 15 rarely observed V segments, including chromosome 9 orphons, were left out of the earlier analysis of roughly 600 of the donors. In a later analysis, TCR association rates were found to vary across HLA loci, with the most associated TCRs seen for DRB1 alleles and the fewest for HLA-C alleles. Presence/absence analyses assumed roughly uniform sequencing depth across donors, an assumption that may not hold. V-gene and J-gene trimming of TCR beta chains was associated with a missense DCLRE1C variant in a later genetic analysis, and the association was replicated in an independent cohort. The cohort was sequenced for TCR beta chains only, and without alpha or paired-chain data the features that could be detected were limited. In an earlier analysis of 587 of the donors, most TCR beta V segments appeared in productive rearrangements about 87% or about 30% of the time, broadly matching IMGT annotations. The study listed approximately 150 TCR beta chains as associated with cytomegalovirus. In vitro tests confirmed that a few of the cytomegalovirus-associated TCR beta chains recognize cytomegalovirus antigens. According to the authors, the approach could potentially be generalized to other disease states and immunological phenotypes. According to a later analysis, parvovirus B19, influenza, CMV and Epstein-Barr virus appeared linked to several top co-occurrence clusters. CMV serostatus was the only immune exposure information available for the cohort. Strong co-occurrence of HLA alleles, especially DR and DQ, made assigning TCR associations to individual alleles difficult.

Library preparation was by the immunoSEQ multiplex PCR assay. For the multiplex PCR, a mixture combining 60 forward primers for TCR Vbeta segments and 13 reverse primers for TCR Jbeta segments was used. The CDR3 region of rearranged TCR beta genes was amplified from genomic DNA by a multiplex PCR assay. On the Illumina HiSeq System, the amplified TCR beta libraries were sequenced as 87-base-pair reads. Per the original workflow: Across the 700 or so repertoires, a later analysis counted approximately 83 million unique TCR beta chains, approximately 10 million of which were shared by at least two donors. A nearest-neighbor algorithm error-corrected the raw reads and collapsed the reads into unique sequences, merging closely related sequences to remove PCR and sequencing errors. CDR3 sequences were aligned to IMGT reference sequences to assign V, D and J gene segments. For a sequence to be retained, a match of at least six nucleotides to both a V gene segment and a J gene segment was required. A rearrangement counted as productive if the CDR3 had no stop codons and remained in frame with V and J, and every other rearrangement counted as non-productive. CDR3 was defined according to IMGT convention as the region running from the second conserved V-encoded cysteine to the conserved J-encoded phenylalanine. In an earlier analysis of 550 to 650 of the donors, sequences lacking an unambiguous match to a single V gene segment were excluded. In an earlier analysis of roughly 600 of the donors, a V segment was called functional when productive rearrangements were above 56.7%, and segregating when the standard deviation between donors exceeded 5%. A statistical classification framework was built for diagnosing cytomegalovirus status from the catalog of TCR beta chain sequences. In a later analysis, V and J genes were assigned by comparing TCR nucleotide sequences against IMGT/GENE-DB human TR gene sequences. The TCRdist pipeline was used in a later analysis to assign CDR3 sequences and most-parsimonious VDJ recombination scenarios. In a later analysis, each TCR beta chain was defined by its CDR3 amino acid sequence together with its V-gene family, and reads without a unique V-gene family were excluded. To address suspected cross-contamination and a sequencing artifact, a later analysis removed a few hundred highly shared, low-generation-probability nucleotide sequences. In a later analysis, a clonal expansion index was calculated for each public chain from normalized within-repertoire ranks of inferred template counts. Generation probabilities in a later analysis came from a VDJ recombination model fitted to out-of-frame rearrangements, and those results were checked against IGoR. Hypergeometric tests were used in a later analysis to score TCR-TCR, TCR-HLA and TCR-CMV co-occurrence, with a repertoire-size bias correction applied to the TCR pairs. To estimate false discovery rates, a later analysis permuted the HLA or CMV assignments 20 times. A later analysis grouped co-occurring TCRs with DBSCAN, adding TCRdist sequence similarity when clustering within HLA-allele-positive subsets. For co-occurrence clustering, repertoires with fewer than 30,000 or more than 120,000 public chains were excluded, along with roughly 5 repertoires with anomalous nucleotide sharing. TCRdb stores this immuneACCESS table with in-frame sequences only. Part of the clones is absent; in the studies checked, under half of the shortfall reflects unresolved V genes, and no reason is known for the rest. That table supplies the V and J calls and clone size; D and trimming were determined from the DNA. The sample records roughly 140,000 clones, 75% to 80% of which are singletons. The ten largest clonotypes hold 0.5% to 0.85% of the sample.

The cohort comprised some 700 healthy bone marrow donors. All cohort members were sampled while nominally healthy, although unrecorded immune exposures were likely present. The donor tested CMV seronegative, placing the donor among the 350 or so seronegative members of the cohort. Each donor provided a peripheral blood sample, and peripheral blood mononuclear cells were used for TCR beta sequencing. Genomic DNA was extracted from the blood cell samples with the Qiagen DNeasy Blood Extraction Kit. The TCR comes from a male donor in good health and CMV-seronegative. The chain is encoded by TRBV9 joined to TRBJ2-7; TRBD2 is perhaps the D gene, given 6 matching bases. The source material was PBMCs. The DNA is TGTGCCAGCAGCGTAGGACCGGGGGACGAGCAGTACTTC. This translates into CASSVGPGDEQYF.